Listed below are T cell receptor beta chains from one sample, sequenced in a study of human T cells and chemical hapten exposure. TCRdb analysed the RACE reads with MiXCR anew, one entry per CDR3 protein. The profile covers 30,000 or so distinct CDR3 sequences, with about 7.2% appearing a single time and almost 10% taken by the ten largest. Source material: whole blood. The receptors were sampled from a human donor in good health. Some clones in this sample may be carry-over from other donors' samples. Each CDR3 is given with its conserved first and last residue. The order of the fields is clone size, J gene, D gene, V gene, CDR3 DNA, CDR3 protein. A D gene is named only where the DNA matches it firmly. The listing skips clone size in some rows; elsewhere it reads once, few, many or a size class.

size: NA; J: TRBJ1-5; D: NA; V: TRBV20-1; DNA: TGCAGTGCCCCCCCTACCGGAACAGATACGCAGCATTTT; CDR3: CSAPPTGTDTQHF
size: many; J: TRBJ2-1; D: TRBD2; V: TRBV2; DNA: TGTGCCAGCAGTGGACTAGCGGGGATGAATGAGCAGTTCTTC; CDR3: CASSGLAGMNEQFF
size: many; J: TRBJ2-4; D: NA; V: TRBV6-1; DNA: TGTGCCAGCAGAAAAGGAGTACAGGGTCTAGCCAAAAACATTCAGTACTTC; CDR3: CASRKGVQGLAKNIQYF
size: NA; J: TRBJ1-2; D: TRBD1; V: TRBV14; DNA: TGTGCCAGCAGCCAAGCCAGGGGGCAGGGGAACTATGGCTACACCTTC; CDR3: CASSQARGQGNYGYTF
size: many; J: TRBJ1-1; D: NA; V: TRBV19; DNA: TGTGCCAGTAGACAGCTCCACACTGAAGCTTTCTTT; CDR3: CASRQLHTEAFF
size: many; J: TRBJ2-3; D: TRBD1; V: TRBV27; DNA: TGTGCCAGCAGACGCACAGGGGGGAGAGTAGATACGCAGTATTTT; CDR3: CASRRTGGRVDTQYF
size: NA; J: TRBJ2-2; D: TRBD2; V: TRBV5-1; DNA: TGCGCCAGCAGCCCATTAGTGACTAGCGGGAGTGGTACCGGGGAGCTGTTTTTT; CDR3: CASSPLVTSGSGTGELFF
size: many; J: TRBJ2-7; D: NA; V: TRBV30; DNA: TGTGCCTGGAGTTACAGAGAGGGTTACGAGCAGTACTTC; CDR3: CAWSYREGYEQYF
size: NA; J: TRBJ1-3; D: NA; V: TRBV12-3/TRBV12-4; DNA: TGTGCCAGCACCCCCGGCGGGAATGGAAACACCATATATTTT; CDR3: CASTPGGNGNTIYF
size: NA; J: TRBJ2-7; D: NA; V: TRBV4-3; DNA: TGCGCCAGCAGCCAGAAGGACGGCTACTCCTACGAGCAGTACTTC; CDR3: CASSQKDGYSYEQYF
size: NA; J: TRBJ2-1; D: NA; V: TRBV12-3/TRBV12-4; DNA: TGTGCCAGCAGCCTAGCGTCTCAGAGCAATGAGCAGTTCTTC; CDR3: CASSLASQSNEQFF
size: many; J: TRBJ1-2; D: TRBD1; V: TRBV18; DNA: TGTGCCAGCTCACCAGGACAGGGGGACTATGGCTACACCTTC; CDR3: CASSPGQGDYGYTF
size: many; J: TRBJ1-5; D: NA; V: TRBV2; DNA: TGTGCCAGCAGTGGGACAGCTCAGCCCCAGCATTTT; CDR3: CASSGTAQPQHF
size: few; J: TRBJ2-6; D: NA; V: TRBV6-5; DNA: TGTGCCAGCAGTGAGGACGCGACGGGAGCCTCTGGGGCCAACGTCCTGACTTTC; CDR3: CASSEDATGASGANVLTF
size: many; J: TRBJ2-6; D: NA; V: TRBV20-1; DNA: TGCAGTGCTATAGCCGGGGCCAACGTCCTGACTTTC; CDR3: CSAIAGANVLTF